This is a list of T cell receptor beta chains from one sample in a study of shared clonotypes between healthy human individuals. Data came from immunoSEQ multiplex PCR; TCRdb stores just in-frame clones and leaves some out. The table has some 1,900,000 clones, roughly 94% seen once; the top ten hold roughly 1%. Material: naive CD8+ T cells sorted from blood. The receptors derive from a man younger than 35 in good health. The CDR3 runs from the conserved cysteine through the conserved F or W. D genes are given only for firm matches. Where a row states a size, it is once, few, many or the class of an expanded clone; other rows omit it.

length,D,J,V,size,CDR3,DNA
13,NA,TRBJ2-7,TRBV14,NA,CASSPQVAYEQYF,TGTGCCAGCAGCCCCCAGGTCGCCTACGAGCAGTACTTC
19,NA,TRBJ1-4,TRBV2,NA,CASSDPVDGLSATNEKLFF,TGTGCCAGCAGTGATCCGGTGGATGGCCTCAGCGCAACTAATGAAAAACTGTTTTTT
15,TRBD1,TRBJ1-1,TRBV7-2,NA,CASSLNPGQGNEAFF,TGTGCCAGCAGCTTGAACCCGGGACAGGGAAACGAAGCTTTCTTT
15,NA,TRBJ1-6,TRBV7-2,NA,CASSLYDGYNSPLHF,TGTGCCAGCAGCCTCTACGACGGTTATAATTCACCCCTCCACTTT
15,NA,TRBJ1-5,TRBV19,NA,CASSPMGASNQPQHF,TGTGCCAGTAGTCCGATGGGGGCTAGCAATCAGCCCCAGCATTTT
14,TRBD2,TRBJ2-1,TRBV13,NA,CASSSRGAYNEQFF,TGTGCCAGCAGCTCGCGGGGGGCCTACAATGAGCAGTTCTTC
15,TRBD1,TRBJ1-1,TRBV5-4,once,CASSLGGQGNTEAFF,TGTGCCAGCAGCTTGGGCGGACAGGGGAACACTGAAGCTTTCTTT
17,TRBD2,TRBJ2-7,TRBV7-2,NA,CASSATGTSGIPREQYF,TGTGCCAGCAGCGCCACCGGGACTAGCGGGATCCCCCGGGAGCAGTACTTC
15,NA,TRBJ1-5,TRBV6-1,NA,CASSESGVGNQPQHF,TGTGCCAGCAGTGAGTCCGGGGTTGGCAATCAGCCCCAGCATTTT
13,NA,TRBJ1-3,TRBV28,NA,CARLHSSGNTIYF,TGTGCCCGACTGCACAGCTCTGGAAACACCATATATTTT
14,NA,TRBJ2-5,TRBV13,NA,CASRERLEEGTQYF,TGTGCCAGCAGAGAAAGGCTAGAGGAAGGGACCCAGTACTTC
13,NA,TRBJ2-7,TRBV9,NA,CASSVADAYEQYF,TGTGCCAGCAGCGTAGCTGACGCCTACGAGCAGTACTTC
16,NA,TRBJ2-5,TRBV4-1,NA,CASSQGREISGETQYF,TGCGCCAGCAGCCAAGGGAGGGAGATAAGCGGAGAGACCCAGTACTTC
15,NA,TRBJ1-1,TRBV6-6,NA,CASSYSTEMNTEAFF,TGTGCCAGCAGTTACTCGACAGAGATGAACACTGAAGCTTTCTTT
17,NA,TRBJ2-3,TRBV5-4,NA,CASSLVGSGVSTDTQYF,TGTGCCAGCAGCCTAGTCGGGTCGGGAGTGTCGACAGATACGCAGTATTTT
15,TRBD1,TRBJ2-7,TRBV7-6,NA,CASSYGTGPSYEQYF,TGTGCCAGCAGCTACGGGACAGGGCCCTCCTACGAGCAGTACTTC
17,NA,TRBJ2-3,TRBV27,NA,CASSLFGMGDKTDTQYF,TGTGCCAGCAGTTTATTTGGGATGGGGGACAAAACAGATACGCAGTATTTT
13,NA,TRBJ2-7,TRBV11-2,NA,CASNLGPLYEQYF,TGTGCCAGCAATTTAGGACCGCTCTACGAGCAGTACTTC
15,TRBD1,TRBJ2-5,TRBV2,once,CASSAWGQSGETQYF,TGTGCCAGCAGTGCTTGGGGACAGAGTGGGGAGACCCAGTACTTC
13,NA,TRBJ2-3,TRBV11-2,NA,CASSHVVVDTQYF,TGTGCCAGCAGCCACGTCGTAGTAGATACGCAGTATTTT
14,NA,TRBJ2-7,TRBV7-9,NA,CATSGPETSYEQYF,TGTGCCACCTCAGGGCCAGAGACATCCTACGAGCAGTACTTC
13,NA,TRBJ1-1,TRBV6-5,NA,CASSFQVGTEAFF,TGTGCCAGCAGTTTCCAGGTGGGGACTGAAGCTTTCTTT
12,NA,TRBJ2-7,TRBV7-2,NA,CASSPGAGEQYF,TGTGCCAGCAGCCCTGGCGCGGGCGAGCAGTACTTC
13,NA,TRBJ1-1,TRBV6-5,NA,CASSLQGTAEAFF,TGTGCCAGCAGTTTACAGGGAACTGCTGAAGCTTTCTTT
12,NA,TRBJ1-4,TRBV6-6,NA,CASSGSNEKLFF,TGTGCCAGCAGCGGGAGTAATGAAAAACTGTTTTTT
15,TRBD2,TRBJ2-1,TRBV27,NA,CASSFSVGGVNEQFF,TGTGCCAGCAGTTTCTCGGTGGGAGGGGTCAATGAGCAGTTCTTC
14,NA,TRBJ2-7,TRBV5-6,NA,CASSLVTAAYEQYF,TGTGCCAGCAGCTTGGTTACAGCGGCCTACGAGCAGTACTTC
15,TRBD1,TRBJ2-7,TRBV6-6,NA,CASSYSRTGSGEQYF,TGTGCCAGCAGTTACTCGAGGACAGGTTCCGGCGAGCAGTACTTC
15,NA,TRBJ2-2,TRBV7-3,once,CASSPGTGVIGELFF,TGTGCCAGCAGCCCTGGGACGGGCGTCATCGGGGAGCTGTTTTTT
14,NA,TRBJ1-1,TRBV7-9,once,CASSFGQGDTEAFF,TGTGCCAGCAGCTTTGGGCAGGGAGACACTGAAGCTTTCTTT
14,TRBD1,TRBJ1-4,TRBV19,NA,CASFRGGPNEKLFF,TGTGCCAGTTTCCGAGGGGGCCCTAATGAAAAACTGTTTTTT
13,NA,TRBJ2-7,TRBV5-6,NA,CASSSTVDYEQYF,TGTGCCAGCAGCTCGACGGTGGATTACGAGCAGTACTTC
15,TRBD1,TRBJ2-7,TRBV5-5,NA,CASSFTGGLLYEQYF,TGTGCCAGCAGTTTCACAGGGGGCCTCCTCTACGAGCAGTACTTC
13,NA,TRBJ2-7,TRBV6-5,NA,CASSYGAAYEQYF,TGTGCCAGCAGTTACGGGGCAGCCTACGAGCAGTACTTC
11,NA,TRBJ1-2,TRBV7-8,NA,CASSEGNGYTF,TGTGCCAGCAGCGAGGGGAATGGCTACACCTTC
14,NA,TRBJ1-2,TRBV7-9,NA,CASSLAGGNYGYTF,TGTGCCAGCAGCTTGGCCGGAGGAAACTATGGCTACACCTTC
14,NA,TRBJ1-4,TRBV5-1,NA,CASSLDRRGEKLFF,TGCGCCAGCAGCTTGGACCGGCGGGGTGAAAAACTGTTTTTT
12,NA,TRBJ2-3,TRBV6-6,few,CASSYNGDTQYF,TGTGCCAGCAGTTATAACGGGGATACGCAGTATTTT
15,NA,TRBJ1-5,TRBV5-5,NA,CASSLGTYSNQPQHF,TGTGCCAGCAGCTTGGGGACATATAGCAATCAGCCCCAGCATTTT
18,TRBD1,TRBJ1-1,TRBV4-1,NA,CASSQEFRTGRGDTEAFF,TGCGCCAGCAGCCAAGAATTTCGGACAGGGAGAGGGGACACTGAAGCTTTCTTT
16,TRBD2,TRBJ2-7,TRBV7-9,NA,CASSNGPGLVEGEQYF,TGTGCCAGCAGCAATGGTCCGGGACTAGTAGAGGGCGAGCAGTACTTC
16,TRBD2,TRBJ2-5,TRBV4-3,NA,CASSQDPGTSGETQYF,TGCGCCAGCAGCCAAGATCCCGGGACTAGCGGGGAGACCCAGTACTTC
15,TRBD1,TRBJ1-2,TRBV30,NA,CAWRSDSDRSLGYTF,TGTGCCTGGCGGTCCGACTCGGACAGGTCTCTAGGCTACACCTTC
15,NA,TRBJ1-3,TRBV7-9,once,CASSLDWTWENTIYF,TGTGCCAGCAGCTTAGACTGGACGTGGGAAAACACCATATATTTT
13,NA,TRBJ1-5,TRBV28,NA,CASRSYSNQPQHF,TGTGCCAGCAGGTCATATAGCAATCAGCCCCAGCATTTT
16,TRBD1,TRBJ2-1,TRBV9,NA,CASSVPGQGGKDEQFF,TGTGCCAGCAGCGTACCGGGACAGGGAGGGAAGGATGAGCAGTTCTTC
13,NA,TRBJ2-5,TRBV27,NA,CASSPSLQETQYF,TGTGCCAGCAGTCCGTCCCTACAAGAGACCCAGTACTTC
14,NA,TRBJ2-7,TRBV19,NA,CASSIGGGGYEQYF,TGTGCCAGTAGTATTGGGGGAGGCGGCTACGAGCAGTACTTC
13,NA,TRBJ2-7,TRBV6-5,NA,CASSYQSSYEQYF,TGTGCCAGCAGTTACCAGAGCTCCTACGAGCAGTACTTC
13,NA,TRBJ2-7,TRBV4-1,NA,CASSGQDSYEQYF,TGCGCCAGCAGCGGGCAGGACTCCTACGAGCAGTACTTC